This is a list of T cell receptor beta chains from one sample in a study of cytomegalovirus exposure and HLA in healthy donors. Clones were read by immunoSEQ multiplex PCR, and TCRdb kept only the in-frame ones, dropping some. The repertoire holds around 190,000 clones, with approximately 85% as singletons. The sample comprised PBMCs. Receptor source: a woman aged 50 to 60 in good health and CMV-seronegative. CDR3s include the opening cysteine and the closing phenylalanine or tryptophan. Fields, in order: J gene, clone size, V gene, D gene, CDR3 protein, CDR3 DNA. A D gene is named only where the DNA matches it firmly. Where a row states a size, it is once, few, many or the class of an expanded clone; other rows omit it.

TRBJ2-1	.	TRBV9	.	CASSPNRFSYNEQFF	TGTGCCAGCAGCCCAAACAGGTTCTCCTACAATGAGCAGTTCTTC
TRBJ2-3	.	TRBV5-1	.	CASSLQAGTDTQYF	TGCGCCAGCAGCTTGCAAGCGGGCACAGATACGCAGTATTTT
TRBJ2-1	.	TRBV7-2	TRBD2	CASSLASTSGDNEQFF	TGTGCCAGCAGCTTAGCTAGTACTAGCGGGGATAATGAGCAGTTCTTC
TRBJ2-7	.	TRBV6-4	TRBD1	CASTNGTGGYEQYF	TGTGCCAGCACCAACGGGACAGGGGGCTACGAGCAGTACTTC
TRBJ2-7	.	TRBV5-1	TRBD2	CASSLIAGVIDEQYF	TGCGCCAGCAGCTTGATAGCGGGAGTCATTGACGAGCAGTACTTC
TRBJ2-1	.	TRBV6-5	TRBD2	CASSTLGRVHEQFF	TGTGCCAGCAGTACCTTAGGGAGGGTACATGAGCAGTTCTTC
TRBJ1-4	.	TRBV29-1	TRBD1	CSADRGSGEKLFF	TGCAGCGCGGACAGGGGTAGCGGTGAAAAACTGTTTTTT
TRBJ2-3	few	TRBV18	.	CASSSRQASKDTQYF	TGTGCCAGCTCATCAAGACAGGCATCGAAAGATACGCAGTATTTT
TRBJ2-2	.	TRBV27	.	CASSPTNTGELFF	TGTGCCAGCAGTCCCACGAACACCGGGGAGCTGTTTTTT
TRBJ1-5	once	TRBV5-4	.	CASRRDLGDQPQHF	TGTGCCAGCAGGCGGGACCTCGGGGATCAGCCCCAGCATTTT
TRBJ1-3	.	TRBV19	.	CASRRGLSGNTIYF	TGTGCCAGTAGACGCGGCCTCTCTGGAAACACCATATATTTT
TRBJ2-3	.	TRBV2	.	CASNLQGSSTDTQYF	TGTGCCAGCAATCTACAGGGTTCTAGCACAGATACGCAGTATTTT
TRBJ2-1	.	TRBV10-3	.	CATGGASAYNEQFF	TGTGCCACGGGTGGAGCCTCGGCGTACAATGAGCAGTTCTTC
TRBJ2-5	.	TRBV5-4	.	CASSLGLYSETQYF	TGTGCCAGCAGCTTGGGCCTATATTCAGAGACCCAGTACTTC
TRBJ2-1	.	TRBV11-3	TRBD2	CASSQRGTRGYNEQFF	TGTGCCAGCAGCCAGAGGGGGACTAGGGGGTACAATGAGCAGTTCTTC
TRBJ2-3	.	TRBV7-2	.	CASSLQTGTTDTQYF	TGTGCCAGCAGCCTACAGACAGGTACCACAGATACGCAGTATTTT
TRBJ1-6	.	TRBV2	.	CASSEVGAGQNNSPLHF	TGTGCCAGCAGTGAAGTGGGGGCAGGGCAGAATAATTCACCCCTCCACTTT
TRBJ1-1	.	TRBV28	.	CASSAWGDTEAFF	TGTGCCAGCAGCGCCTGGGGGGACACTGAAGCTTTCTTT
TRBJ2-2	once	TRBV29-1	.	CSVKGGGFNTGELFF	TGCAGCGTAAAGGGGGGGGGCTTTAACACCGGGGAGCTGTTTTTT
TRBJ2-3	.	TRBV5-1	TRBD1	CASSWTGTGGADTQYF	TGCGCCAGCAGCTGGACCGGGACAGGGGGCGCAGATACGCAGTATTTT
TRBJ2-7	.	TRBV15	TRBD1	CATRAGTVTYEQYF	TGTGCCACCAGGGCCGGGACAGTCACCTACGAGCAGTACTTC
TRBJ2-7	.	TRBV28	TRBD2	CASSTAPTSGSYYEQYF	TGTGCCAGCAGTACCGCTCCGACTAGCGGGAGTTATTACGAGCAGTACTTC
TRBJ2-3	.	TRBV5-5	.	CASSRGTAQMDTQYF	TGTGCCAGCAGCCGCGGGACGGCTCAGATGGATACGCAGTATTTT
TRBJ2-3	.	TRBV29-1	TRBD2	CSSRTSGRIDTQYF	TGCAGCTCGAGGACTAGCGGGAGGATAGATACGCAGTATTTT
TRBJ2-1	.	TRBV28	.	CASSSGSHNEQFF	TGTGCCAGCAGTTCCGGGTCCCACAATGAGCAGTTCTTC
TRBJ1-1	.	TRBV18	TRBD1	CASSPNRGLNTEAFF	TGTGCCAGCTCACCAAACAGGGGATTGAACACTGAAGCTTTCTTT
TRBJ2-4	.	TRBV7-9	TRBD2	CSSSFSGGGRILFDIQYF	TGTTCCAGCAGCTTTAGCGGGGGGGGACGGATACTTTTCGACATTCAGTACTTC
TRBJ1-5	few	TRBV27	.	CASSLYNSQPQHF	TGTGCCAGCAGTTTATATAATTCCCAGCCCCAGCATTTT